These 27 T cell receptor beta chains share one sample of origin, sequenced in a study of monozygotic twins with inflammatory bowel disease. TCRdb reprocessed the 5' RACE reads and keeps a single row for each CDR3 protein, giving no DNA. Its table records 150,000 to 200,000 distinct CDR3 sequences. Sequencing was carried out using blood. The receptor set was obtained from a human donor with ulcerative colitis or Crohn's disease, or a healthy co-twin of an affected twin (not recorded which).

The chain carries TRBV30 and TRBJ1-1. Germline CDR1 is GTSNPN and CDR2 is SVGIG (reference sequence). This CDR3 has 13 amino acids. CDR3 protein: CAWMVQADTEAFF.

V is TRBV24-1 and J is TRBJ2-7. The CDR3 contains 12 residues. CDR1 KGHDR and CDR2 SFDVKD come from the germline V gene. CDR3 loop: CATSASSYEQYF.

The chain is built from TRBV7-2 and TRBJ1-5; the D gene TCRdb calls, TRBD1, cannot be checked with no DNA. This CDR3 has 12 amino acids. The germline V gene encodes CDR1 SGHTA and CDR2 FQGNSA. Here the CDR3 reads CASSRQGIPQHF.

The chain is built from TRBV7-9 and TRBJ1-5. The length of the CDR3 is 16 residues. Germline V CDR1 and CDR2: SEHNR, FQNEAQ (reference sequence). The CDR3 region is CASSLGYEGSNQPQHF.

This sequence joins TRBV3-1 and TRBJ2-7. The CDR3 totals 12 residues. Germline V gene lookup returns CDR1 LGHDT and CDR2 YNNKEL (reference sequence). CDR3 in amino acids: CASSQGDYEQYF.

This CDR3 reads CASRKEGTSGGLYEQFF. The chain is built from TRBV12-3 or TRBV12-4 and TRBJ2-1; absent DNA, TCRdb's TRBD2 call cannot be checked. CDR3 length: 17 residues.

The chain is built from TRBV5-1 and TRBJ2-7; the TCRdb D gene call, TRBD1, has no DNA to confirm it. There are 14 residues in the CDR3. The germline CDR1 and CDR2 sequences are SGHRS and YFSETQ. The CDR3 is CASSPTGPHYEQYF.

V and J are TRBV5-1 and TRBJ1-3; the D call of TRBD1 rests on TCRdb alone, since no DNA is present to check it. The germline V gene encodes CDR1 SGHRS and CDR2 YFSETQ. The CDR3 consists of 16 residues. CDR3 amino acids: CASSGNRGLDGNTIYF.

This chain links TRBV10-2 with TRBJ1-1; absent DNA, TCRdb's TRBD1 call cannot be checked. The CDR3 extends over 12 amino acids. Germline CDR1 reads WSHSY; CDR2 reads SAAADI. The CDR3 here is CASRQGPTEAFF.

The gene calls are TRBV5-1 and TRBJ1-5. The CDR3 is made up of 15 amino acids. CDR1 is SGHRS and CDR2 is YFSETQ in the germline V gene. The CDR3 sequence is CASRATSDSNQPQHF.

The rearrangement links TRBV28 to TRBJ1-6. Looked up from germline, CDR1 is MDHEN and CDR2 is SYDVKM. The CDR3 totals 14 residues. This CDR3 is CASSLVGYNSPLHF. The whole variable domain, filled in from reference TRBV28 and TRBJ1-6, reads DVKVTQSSRYLVKRTGEKVFLECVQDMDHENMFWYRQDPGLGLRLIYFSYDVKMKEKGDIPEGYSVSREKKERFSLILESASTNQTSMYLCASSLVGYNSPLHFGNGTRLTVT.

V and J are TRBV20-1 and TRBJ2-2; no DNA is available, so the TRBD1 call from TCRdb remains unchecked. CDR3 length: 17 residues. Germline assignment: CDR1 DFQATT and CDR2 SNEGSKA (reference sequence). The CDR3 region is CSVIGQTGTQNTGELFF.

The V and J genes are TRBV7-3 and TRBJ2-3; lacking DNA, the TRBD2 call made by TCRdb goes unchecked. From germline, CDR1 is SGHTA and CDR2 FQGTGA. The CDR3 runs 20 residues. The CDR3 sequence: CASSSITWTSGRALGDTQYF. Full variable domain (rest looked up from reference TRBV7-3 and TRBJ2-3): GAGVSQTPSNKVTEKGKYVELRCDPISGHTALYWYRQSLGQGPEFLIYFQGTGAADDSGLPNDRFFAVRPEGSVSTLKIQRTERGDSAVYLCASSSITWTSGRALGDTQYFGPGTRLTVL.

The rearrangement uses TRBV5-4 and TRBJ2-5; TCRdb reports TRBD1, a call that lacks DNA to check it against. CDR1 and CDR2 from the germline V gene are SGHNT and YYREEE (reference sequence). This CDR3 contains 13 residues. The CDR3 reads CASSIGTTETQYF. The whole variable domain, remainder taken from reference TRBV5-4 and TRBJ2-5, is ETGVTQSPTHLIKTRGQQVTLRCSSQSGHNTVSWYQQALGQGPQFIFQYYREEENGRGNFPPRFSGLQFPNYSSELNVNALELDDSALYLCASSIGTTETQYFGPGTRLLVL.

The chain recombines TRBV6-5 with TRBJ1-1; the D call from TCRdb, TRBD1, cannot be confirmed without DNA. CDR1 MNHEY and CDR2 SVGAGI come from the germline V gene. The CDR3 length is 16 residues. The chain's CDR3 is CASSSYRGIMNTEAFF.

By frequency, this clonotype registers medium-sized. V usage is TRBV2 and J usage is TRBJ2-7; TCRdb designates TRBD1, a call that cannot be tested without DNA. The germline V gene encodes CDR1 SNHLY and CDR2 FYNNEI. CDR3 length: 13 residues. The CDR3 loop reads CASSEGDIYEQYF. The full variable domain, with the rest looked up from reference TRBV2 and TRBJ2-7, is EPEVTQTPSHQVTQMGQEVILRCVPISNHLYFYWYRQILGQKVEFLVSFYNNEISEKSEIFDDQFSVERPDGSNFTLKIRSTKLEDSAMYFCASSEGDIYEQYFGPGTRLTVT.

The V call is TRBV5-1, the J call TRBJ2-1; absent DNA, TCRdb's TRBD1 call cannot be checked. The CDR3 runs 16 residues. CDR1 is SGHRS, CDR2 YFSETQ, per germline. CDR3 sequence reads: CASSPRGVRSYNEQFF.

The chain has TRBV10-3 and TRBJ1-5; TCRdb gives TRBD1 as the D gene, but with no DNA this cannot be confirmed. This CDR3 comprises 14 residues. Germline V gene sequence: CDR1 ENHRY, CDR2 SYGVKD. CDR3 sequence: CAISLDRGSQPQHF.

This rearrangement joins TRBV5-1 to TRBJ1-6; the TCRdb D gene call, TRBD1, has no DNA to confirm it. CDR3 length equals 19 residues. CDR1 and CDR2 from the germline V gene are SGHRS and YFSETQ. CDR3 sequence reads: CASSLDNTGLIGDNSPLHF. The full variable domain, its missing parts supplied by reference TRBV5-1 and TRBJ1-6, is KAGVTQTPRYLIKTRGQQVTLSCSPISGHRSVSWYQQTPGQGLQFLFEYFSETQRNKGNFPGRFSGRQFSNSRSEMNVSTLELGDSALYLCASSLDNTGLIGDNSPLHFGNGTRLTVT.

The gene calls are TRBV12-3 or TRBV12-4 and TRBJ1-5; TCRdb indicates TRBD1, and absent DNA this call remains unverified. The CDR3 spans 14 residues. CDR3 loop: CASSDRGSRQPQHF.

This chain links TRBV7-6 with TRBJ1-4; the D gene TCRdb calls, TRBD1, cannot be checked with no DNA. Germline lookup yields CDR1 SGHVS and CDR2 FNYEAQ. The CDR3 has 15 amino acids. CDR3 amino acids: CASSSSGGQGEKLFF.

The chain has TRBV7-6 and TRBJ2-1; TCRdb selects TRBD2, and the lack of DNA leaves this call unchecked. Looked up from germline, CDR1 is SGHVS and CDR2 is FNYEAQ. This CDR3 contains 16 residues. CDR3 protein: CASSLVATSGSGEQFF. The complete variable domain, with remaining parts taken from reference TRBV7-6 and TRBJ2-1, reads GAGVSQSPRYKVTKRGQDVALRCDPISGHVSLYWYRQALGQGPEFLTYFNYEAQQDKSGLPNDRFSAERPEGSISTLTIQRTEQRDSAMYRCASSLVATSGSGEQFFGPGTRLTVL.

The V call is TRBV12-3 or TRBV12-4, the J call TRBJ2-2; checking the TCRdb D call of TRBD1 is not possible without DNA. The CDR3 has 17 residues. The CDR3 region is CASSLRRGGMNTGELFF.

This sequence joins TRBV5-1 and TRBJ2-7; TCRdb picks TRBD1, but there is no DNA to check that call. The germline gives CDR1 SGHRS, CDR2 YFSETQ. This CDR3 region has 14 residues. The CDR3 sequence is CASSPPGAIYEQYF.

The V call is TRBV3-1, the J call TRBJ1-1; TCRdb calls TRBD1, which cannot be checked without DNA. This CDR3 spans 13 amino acids. Germline V gene sequence: CDR1 LGHDT, CDR2 YNNKEL (reference sequence). CDR3: CASSPERGTEAFF.

The chain employs TRBV3-1 and TRBJ1-2; TCRdb's assignment of TRBD1 cannot be checked, as there is no DNA. Germline CDR1 reads LGHDT; CDR2 reads YNNKEL (reference sequence). The CDR3 spans 14 residues. The CDR3 reads CASSQVTGGHGYTF.

This sequence joins TRBV6-2 or TRBV6-3 and TRBJ1-1; TCRdb's D call of TRBD1 is untestable without DNA. Germline V CDR1 and CDR2: MNHEY, SVGEGT. The CDR3 is 15 amino acids. CDR3 region: CASSSGRSLNTEAFF.